This entry describes one T cell receptor (beta chain). Its cognate antigen has yet to be identified. No clone much larger than this one lies a single base away; base qualities are absent. This record belongs to a study of cytomegalovirus exposure and HLA in healthy donors (TCRdb year 2017). For the study in its entirety: An earlier analysis of 550 to 700 of the donors reported approximately 290 Gb of sequence data and some 100 million unique TCR beta sequences from some 180 million T cells. The study was designed to test whether signatures of past pathogen exposure could be identified by cataloging public T cell receptors. An earlier analysis of 500 to 650 of the donors applied high-throughput TCR beta sequencing to assess whether each TCR beta V gene segment acted as functional or pseudogenic. A separate validation cohort of roughly 130 different subjects was used in addition to the 666-subject first cohort. Donor age, sex, ethnicity and CMV serostatus were collected together with the repertoire data. A later genetic analysis took genome-wide SNP genotypes for about three fifths of the 666 donors and used that subset as a discovery cohort. A later analysis re-analyzed previously published TCR beta repertoires from 550 to 700 donors and added high-resolution HLA genotyping to study TCR occurrence patterns. A handful of DR-DQ haplotypes were treated as single units for association and clustering because of strong linkage in the cohort. HLA typing included class I and class II loci at four-digit resolution. Among some 400 genotyped donors of the cohort, an average of approximately 240,000 unique TCR beta nucleotide sequences was sequenced per donor, of which 15% to 20% were non-productive. The number of donors typed differed by locus, with about 629-630 for A, B, C, DRB1 and DQB1, 522 for DQA1, over 600 for DPA1, and around 460 for DPB1. High-throughput TCR immunosequencing, statistical association of individual TCRs with disease status, and machine learning were combined to predict cytomegalovirus infection status. The genetic ancestry cluster associated with self-reported Caucasian donors included around 76% of the roughly 360 genotyped donors. All discovery cohort repertoires had been generated using a single sequencing platform. An early release that covered about 600 HLA-typed donors contained approximately 300 gigabases of sequencing data and around 85 million unique TCR sequences. Rather than drawing on any new phenotypic data, the later analysis identified candidate immune exposures from TCR beta sequences and the way those sequences occurred across donors. Using immunosequencing, the study profiled T cell repertoires from 666 subjects and related those repertoires to cytomegalovirus serostatus. Study-wide findings and limitations: The cohort was sequenced for TCR beta chains only, and without alpha or paired-chain data the features that could be detected were limited. The classifier was reported to diagnose cytomegalovirus status with high specificity and sensitivity in both the original cohort and the validation cohort. In a later analysis, about 16,000 TCR beta sequences were associated with specific HLA alleles at a false discovery rate of 0.05. The authors suggested that the approach could potentially be generalized to other disease states and immunological phenotypes. A later genetic analysis reported fewer N-insertions in productive TCRs among donors in an Asian-associated ancestry cluster than the roughly 640-donor mean. A later analysis found that HLA-associated TCR beta chains were more clonally expanded and had lower generation probabilities than equally common non-associated chains. In a later analysis, most CMV-associated TCR beta chains were found to appear HLA-restricted, with HLA associations seemingly driven largely by CMV exposure. Several of the top co-occurrence clusters appeared to be linked to parvovirus B19, influenza, CMV and Epstein-Barr virus, according to a later analysis. In vitro tests confirmed that a few of the cytomegalovirus-associated TCR beta chains recognize cytomegalovirus antigens. Because HLA typing was unavailable for some donors at each locus, only the typed subset was used in association tests. Linkage disequilibrium might explain the correlated functional status among segregating V segments, but an unknown experimental factor could not be ruled out. The study gave a list of some 150 TCR beta chains associated with cytomegalovirus. According to a later analysis, TCR association rates differed among HLA loci, with DRB1 alleles showing the most associated TCRs and HLA-C alleles showing the fewest. A cluster of highly shared sequence variants was judged likely to be a technical artifact of the sequencing pipeline. A further reported finding was that TCR beta sequences accurately predicted the HLA-A and HLA-B alleles for most subjects in the first cohort. An earlier analysis of around 600 of the donors showed that most TCR beta V segments appeared in productive rearrangements either about 87% or about 30% of the time, which broadly matched IMGT annotations. Roughly uniform sequencing depth across donors was assumed in presence/absence analyses, although this assumption may not hold. Some IMGT-functional V segments, including TRBV6-2 and TRBV6-3, could not be told apart with the 87-base-pair reads, so those segments were excluded. For the cohort, immune exposure information was limited to CMV serostatus. A later genetic analysis associated a missense DCLRE1C variant with V-gene and J-gene trimming of TCR beta chains, and an independent cohort replicated the association. Most TCR sequences were observed very rarely across donors, whereas some public TCRs were present in many individuals. When HLA alleles, especially DR and DQ, strongly co-occurred, attributing TCR associations to individual alleles was difficult. Because counts were too low, about 17 rarely observed V segments, including chromosome 9 orphons, were excluded from the earlier analysis of fewer than 650 of the donors.

The CDR3 goes from the cysteine to the phenylalanine over 13 residues. Just CDR3 DNA is preserved here, 39 bases in frame from base 1. V is trimmed back by 8 bases and J by 2 bases, and the junction contains 5 bases that no gene match accounts for. From the germline V gene, CDR1 is SNHLY and CDR2 is FYNNEI. The cohort comprised approximately 700 healthy bone marrow donors. At the time of sampling, all cohort members were nominally healthy, though unrecorded immune exposures were likely present. The donor was CMV seronegative and was included in the group of about 400 seronegative cohort members. A peripheral blood sample was collected from each donor, and TCR beta sequencing was performed on peripheral blood mononuclear cells. The Qiagen DNeasy Blood Extraction Kit was used to extract genomic DNA from the blood cell samples. Library construction relied on the immunoSEQ multiplex PCR assay. For the multiplex PCR, a mixture combining 60 forward primers for TCR Vbeta segments and 13 reverse primers for TCR Jbeta segments was used. The CDR3 region of rearranged TCR beta genes was amplified from genomic DNA by a multiplex PCR assay. Amplified TCR beta libraries were sequenced as 87-base-pair reads on the Illumina HiSeq System. From the authors' description of their analysis: In a later analysis, some 80 million unique TCR beta chains were counted across the 500 to 700 repertoires, and approximately 11 million of these chains were shared by at least two donors. To remove PCR and sequencing errors, raw reads were error-corrected and collapsed into unique sequences using a nearest-neighbor algorithm that merged closely related sequences. Alignment of CDR3 sequences to IMGT reference sequences was used to assign V, D and J gene segments. Each retained sequence needed at least a six-nucleotide match to both a V gene segment and a J gene segment. Rearrangements were called productive when the CDR3 lacked stop codons and stayed in frame with V and J; all others were non-productive. CDR3 was defined by IMGT convention, running from the second conserved V-encoded cysteine to the conserved J-encoded phenylalanine. In an earlier analysis of 550 to 650 of the donors, sequences lacking an unambiguous match to a single V gene segment were excluded. In an earlier analysis of approximately 590 of the donors, V segments were called functional above 56.7% productive rearrangements and were called segregating when the between-donor standard deviation exceeded 5%. A statistical classification framework was built to diagnose cytomegalovirus status from the catalog of TCR beta chain sequences. A later analysis assigned V and J genes by comparing TCR nucleotide sequences with IMGT/GENE-DB human TR gene sequences. A later analysis assigned CDR3 sequences and most-parsimonious VDJ recombination scenarios with the TCRdist pipeline. In a later analysis, each TCR beta chain was defined by its CDR3 amino acid sequence together with its V-gene family, and reads without a unique V-gene family were excluded. A later analysis removed several hundred highly shared, low-generation-probability nucleotide sequences to deal with suspected cross-contamination and a sequencing artifact. A later analysis calculated a clonal expansion index for each public chain from normalized within-repertoire ranks of inferred template counts. A later analysis computed generation probabilities with a VDJ recombination model fitted to out-of-frame rearrangements, and checked the results against IGoR. In a later analysis, hypergeometric tests were used to score TCR-TCR, TCR-HLA and TCR-CMV co-occurrence, with a repertoire-size bias correction applied to TCR pairs. In a later analysis, false discovery rates were estimated by permuting HLA or CMV assignments 20 times. In a later analysis, co-occurring TCRs were grouped using DBSCAN, with TCRdist sequence similarity added in when clustering inside HLA-allele-positive subsets. Repertoires with fewer than 30,000 or more than 120,000 public chains, plus five repertoires with anomalous nucleotide sharing, were excluded from co-occurrence clustering. As stored in TCRdb, this immuneACCESS dataset retains in-frame rearrangements with V and J assigned. A fraction of the clones does not appear; measured against another copy, unresolved V genes explain less than half of the discrepancy, and the remainder lacks a known reason. D and trimming were read from the DNA, whereas the V and J calls and clone size are those reported in that table. Present in this sample are approximately 92,000 clones, about 70% of which were seen just once. Under 10% of the sample is taken by the ten largest.

This receptor was obtained from a man aged 60-69 years in good health and CMV-seronegative. Recombination joined TRBV2 with TRBJ1-1; 7 central nucleotides agree with TRBD1. The sequencing input was PBMCs. The CDR3 reads as follows: CASGGQANTEAFF. The DNA sequence is given as TGTGCCAGCGGAGGACAGGCCAACACTGAAGCTTTCTTT.